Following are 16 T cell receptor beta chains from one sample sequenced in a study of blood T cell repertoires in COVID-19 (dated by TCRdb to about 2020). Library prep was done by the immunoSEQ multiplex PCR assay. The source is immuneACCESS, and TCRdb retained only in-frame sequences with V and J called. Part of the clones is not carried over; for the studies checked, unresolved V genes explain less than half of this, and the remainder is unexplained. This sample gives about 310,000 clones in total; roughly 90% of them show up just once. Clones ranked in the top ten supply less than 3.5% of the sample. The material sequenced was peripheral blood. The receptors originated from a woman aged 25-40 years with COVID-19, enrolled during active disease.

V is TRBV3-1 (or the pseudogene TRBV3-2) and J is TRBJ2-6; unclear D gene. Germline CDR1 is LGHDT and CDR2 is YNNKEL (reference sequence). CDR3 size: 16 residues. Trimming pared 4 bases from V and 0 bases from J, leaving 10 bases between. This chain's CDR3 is CASSPAAGSGANVLTF. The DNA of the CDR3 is TGTGCCAGCAGCCCCGCCGCCGGCTCTGGGGCCAACGTCCTGACTTTC.

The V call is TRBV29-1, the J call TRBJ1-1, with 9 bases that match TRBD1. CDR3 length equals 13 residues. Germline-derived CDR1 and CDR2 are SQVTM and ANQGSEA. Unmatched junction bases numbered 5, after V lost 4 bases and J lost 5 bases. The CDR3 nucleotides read TGCAGCGTTGCTGACAGGGGGACGACTGAAGCTTTCTTT. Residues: CSVADRGTTEAFF. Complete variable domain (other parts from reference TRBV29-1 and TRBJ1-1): SAVISQKPSRDICQRGTSLTIQCQVDSQVTMMFWYRQQPGQSLTLIATANQGSEATYESGFVIDKFPISRPNLTFSTLTVSNMSPEDSSIYLCSVADRGTTEAFFGQGTRLTVV.

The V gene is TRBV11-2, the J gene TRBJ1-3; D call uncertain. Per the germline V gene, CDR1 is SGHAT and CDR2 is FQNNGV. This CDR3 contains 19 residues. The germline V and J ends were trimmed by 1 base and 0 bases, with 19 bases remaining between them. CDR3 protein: CASSLGSVVGVSSGNTIYF. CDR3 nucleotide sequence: TGTGCCAGCAGCTTAGGGTCGGTGGTCGGGGTATCCTCTGGAAACACCATATATTTT.

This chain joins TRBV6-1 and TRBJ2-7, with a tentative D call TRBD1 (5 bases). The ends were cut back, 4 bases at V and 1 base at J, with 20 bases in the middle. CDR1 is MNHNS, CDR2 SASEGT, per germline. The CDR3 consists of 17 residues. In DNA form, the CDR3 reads TGTGCCAGCAGTGGGGGAAAAAATCCAGGGTCGTCCTACGAGCAGTACTTC. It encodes CASSGGKNPGSSYEQYF.

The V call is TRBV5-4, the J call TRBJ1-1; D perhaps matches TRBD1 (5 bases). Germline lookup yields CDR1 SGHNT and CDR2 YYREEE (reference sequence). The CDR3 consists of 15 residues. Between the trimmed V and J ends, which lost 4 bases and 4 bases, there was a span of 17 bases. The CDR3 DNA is TGTGCCAGCAGCCGAGGTGGGGCGGAGGGCACTGAAGCTTTCTTT. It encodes CASSRGGAEGTEAFF. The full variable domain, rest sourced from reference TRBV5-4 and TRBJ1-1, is ETGVTQSPTHLIKTRGQQVTLRCSSQSGHNTVSWYQQALGQGPQFIFQYYREEENGRGNFPPRFSGLQFPNYSSELNVNALELDDSALYLCASSRGGAEGTEAFFGQGTRLTVV.

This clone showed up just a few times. The CDR3: CAWSDMNDRANEKLFF. For the CDR3, the DNA is TGTGCCTGGAGTGATATGAATGACAGGGCTAATGAAAAACTGTTTTTT. The gene calls are TRBV30 and TRBJ1-4; 7 nucleotides align to TRBD1. The germline V gene has CDR1 GTSNPN and CDR2 SVGIG (reference sequence). V was pared by 1 base and J by 3 bases, with 8 bases of the junction left unmatched. The CDR3 sequence is 16 residues long.

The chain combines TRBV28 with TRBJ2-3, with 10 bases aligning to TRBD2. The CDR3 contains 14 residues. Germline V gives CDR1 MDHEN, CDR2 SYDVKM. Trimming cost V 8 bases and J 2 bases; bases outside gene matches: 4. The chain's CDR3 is CASYSGRATDTQYF. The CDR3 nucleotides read TGTGCCAGCTACAGCGGGAGGGCCACAGATACGCAGTATTTT.

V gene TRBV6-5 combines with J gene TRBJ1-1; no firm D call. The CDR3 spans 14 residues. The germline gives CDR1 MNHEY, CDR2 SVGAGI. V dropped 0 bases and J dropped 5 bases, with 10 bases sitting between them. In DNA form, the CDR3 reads TGTGCCAGCAGTTACTCGCAAGGGAGGACTGAAGCTTTCTTT. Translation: CASSYSQGRTEAFF.

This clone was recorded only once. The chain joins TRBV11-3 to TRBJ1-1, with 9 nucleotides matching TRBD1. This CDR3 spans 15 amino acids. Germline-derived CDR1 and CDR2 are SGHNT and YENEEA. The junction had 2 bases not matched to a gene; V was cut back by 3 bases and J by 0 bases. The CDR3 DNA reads TGTGCCAGCAGCTTCGGGACAGGGATGAACACTGAAGCTTTCTTT. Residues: CASSFGTGMNTEAFF.

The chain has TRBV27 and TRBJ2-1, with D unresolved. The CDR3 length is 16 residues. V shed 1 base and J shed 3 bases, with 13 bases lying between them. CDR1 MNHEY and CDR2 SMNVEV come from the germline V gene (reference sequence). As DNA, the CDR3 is TGTGCCAGCAGTTTATTTGCGCTCGCTATCTACAATGAGCAGTTCTTC. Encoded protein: CASSLFALAIYNEQFF.

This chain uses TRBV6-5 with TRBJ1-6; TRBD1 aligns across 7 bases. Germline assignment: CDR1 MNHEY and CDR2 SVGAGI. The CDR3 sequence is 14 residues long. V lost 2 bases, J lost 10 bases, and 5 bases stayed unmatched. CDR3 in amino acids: CASSYLGQLSPLHF. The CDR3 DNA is TGTGCCAGCAGTTACCTGGGACAGTTATCACCCCTCCACTTT.

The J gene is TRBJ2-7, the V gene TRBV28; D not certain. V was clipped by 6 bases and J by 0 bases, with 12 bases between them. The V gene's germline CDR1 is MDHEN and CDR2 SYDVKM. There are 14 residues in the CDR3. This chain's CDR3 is CASSSPGRSYEQYF. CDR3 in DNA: TGTGCCAGCAGCTCCCCGGGTCGCTCCTACGAGCAGTACTTC.

The CDR3 region is CSASQSDSNNEQFF. CDR3 nucleotides: TGCAGTGCTAGTCAGAGCGACAGCAACAATGAGCAGTTCTTC. V gene TRBV20-1 combines with J gene TRBJ2-1; perhaps TRBD1 as D (5 bases). Germline values: CDR1 DFQATT, CDR2 SNEGSKA (reference sequence). The V and J ends lost 3 bases and 5 bases respectively, with 14 bases between them. The length of the CDR3 is 14 residues.

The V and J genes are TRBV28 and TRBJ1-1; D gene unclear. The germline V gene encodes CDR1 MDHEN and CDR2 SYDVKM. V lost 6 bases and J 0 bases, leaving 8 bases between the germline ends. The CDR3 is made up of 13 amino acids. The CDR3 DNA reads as TGTGCCAGCAGGGAGGTGCTGAACACTGAAGCTTTCTTT. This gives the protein CASREVLNTEAFF.

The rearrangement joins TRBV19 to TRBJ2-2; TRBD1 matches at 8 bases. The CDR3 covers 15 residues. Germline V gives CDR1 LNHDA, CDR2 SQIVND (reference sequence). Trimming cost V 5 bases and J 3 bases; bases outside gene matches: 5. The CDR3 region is CASSPRTGYTGELFF. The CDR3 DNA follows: TGTGCCAGTAGTCCTCGGACAGGGTACACCGGGGAGCTGTTTTTT.

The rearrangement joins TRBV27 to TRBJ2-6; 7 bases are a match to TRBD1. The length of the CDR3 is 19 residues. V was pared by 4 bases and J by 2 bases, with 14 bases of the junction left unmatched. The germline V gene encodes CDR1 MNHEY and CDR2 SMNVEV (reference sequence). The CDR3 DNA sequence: TGTGCCAGCAGTTATATCCGGGCAGGGGGTTTAACTGGGGCCAACGTCCTGACTTTC. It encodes CASSYIRAGGLTGANVLTF.